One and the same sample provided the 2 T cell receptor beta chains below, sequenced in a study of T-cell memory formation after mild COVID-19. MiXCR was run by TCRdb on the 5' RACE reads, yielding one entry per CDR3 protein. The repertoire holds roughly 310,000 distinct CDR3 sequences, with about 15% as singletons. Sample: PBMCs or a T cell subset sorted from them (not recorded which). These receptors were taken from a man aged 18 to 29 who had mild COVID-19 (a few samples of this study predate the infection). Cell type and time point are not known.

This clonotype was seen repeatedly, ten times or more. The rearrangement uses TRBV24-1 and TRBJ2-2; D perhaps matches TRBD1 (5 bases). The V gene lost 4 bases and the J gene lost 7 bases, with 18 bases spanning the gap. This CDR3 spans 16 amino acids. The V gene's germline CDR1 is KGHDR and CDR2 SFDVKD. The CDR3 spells CATSEQNPGNGGELFF. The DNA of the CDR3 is TGTGCCACCAGTGAGCAGAATCCAGGGAATGGCGGGGAGCTGTTTTTT.

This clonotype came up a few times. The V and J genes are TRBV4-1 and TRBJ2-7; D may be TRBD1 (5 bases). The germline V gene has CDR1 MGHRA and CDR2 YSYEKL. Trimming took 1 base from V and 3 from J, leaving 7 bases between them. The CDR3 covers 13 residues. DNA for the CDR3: TGCGCCAGCAGCCAAGCAAGGGGCTACGAGCAGTACGTC. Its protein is CASSQARGYEQYV.